Below are 26 T cell receptor beta chains sequenced from a single sample in a study of T-cell memory formation after mild COVID-19. TCRdb reanalysed the 5' RACE reads using MiXCR and keeps one entry per CDR3 protein. The sample records a few hundred thousand distinct CDR3 sequences, about a sixth being singletons. Input material: PBMCs or a T cell subset sorted from them (not recorded which). These receptors were collected from a man younger than 35 who had mild COVID-19 (a few samples of this study predate the infection). Cell type and time point are not known.

This chain links TRBV5-4 with TRBJ2-7, with TRBD1 matching 7 bases. Germline assignment: CDR1 SGHNT and CDR2 YYREEE (reference sequence). Trimming cost V 6 bases and J 6 bases; bases outside gene matches: 12. There are 14 residues in the CDR3. The CDR3: CASNLQGNLGEQYF. As DNA, the CDR3 is TGTGCCAGCAACTTACAGGGGAACTTAGGCGAGCAGTACTTC. Full variable domain (rest looked up from reference TRBV5-4 and TRBJ2-7): ETGVTQSPTHLIKTRGQQVTLRCSSQSGHNTVSWYQQALGQGPQFIFQYYREEENGRGNFPPRFSGLQFPNYSSELNVNALELDDSALYLCASNLQGNLGEQYFGPGTRLTVT.

In regard to this clonotype: A read error may be the cause here, since a much bigger clone is one base away. The V and J genes are TRBV15 and TRBJ2-7; weak D call: TRBD1 (6 bases). Germline lookup yields CDR1 LNHNV and CDR2 YYDKDF (reference sequence). This CDR3 is built from 13 residues. Trimming stripped 0 bases from V and 4 bases from J, with 7 bases between. DNA of the CDR3: TGTGCCACCAGCAGAGAGAGGGGGTACGAGCAGTACTTC. Protein sequence: CATSRERGYEQYF.

The chain uses TRBV10-3 and TRBJ1-1; D is ambiguous. V lost 4 bases to trimming and J lost 1 base, with 7 bases between them. Germline CDR1 and CDR2: ENHRY and SYGVKD. The CDR3 is 13 residues long. CDR3 protein: CAISVTTNTEAFF. CDR3 in DNA: TGTGCCATCAGTGTCACAACGAACACTGAAGCTTTCTTT.

This chain uses TRBV7-3 with TRBJ2-3, with D hard to call. The CDR3 consists of 15 residues. Between the trimmed V and J ends, which lost 5 bases and 0 bases, there was a span of 12 bases. Per germline, CDR1 SGHTA and CDR2 FQGTGA. DNA for the CDR3: TGTGCCAGCAGCCCGCCTGCCACTAGCACAGATACGCAGTATTTT. Translated: CASSPPATSTDTQYF.

This clonotype was observed a handful of times. The genes are TRBV28 and TRBJ2-1, with D hard to call. Trimming took 7 bases from V and 3 from J, leaving 16 bases between them. This CDR3 region has 15 residues. Germline V CDR1 and CDR2: MDHEN, SYDVKM. The CDR3 DNA reads TGTGCCAGCACCATAAAGTACCGGAGCTACAATGAGCAGTTCTTC. This translates into CASTIKYRSYNEQFF.

The chain couples TRBV24-1 to TRBJ2-3, with D possibly TRBD1 on 5 matching bases. Trimming took 7 bases from V and 3 from J, leaving 7 bases between them. This CDR3 has 12 residues. Looked up from germline, CDR1 is KGHDR and CDR2 is SFDVKD. Here the CDR3 DNA reads TGTGCCACCAGGGACATAACAGATACGCAGTATTTT. Protein: CATRDITDTQYF.

This clonotype was seen more than once but under ten times. The V gene is TRBV3-1, the J gene TRBJ2-5; the D is unclear. Per the germline V gene, CDR1 is LGHDT and CDR2 is YNNKEL (reference sequence). Trimming took off 4 bases at V and 2 bases at J, with 20 bases between the two ends. The CDR3 length is 17 residues. The CDR3: CASSRLGQLGLQETQYF. CDR3 coding DNA: TGTGCCAGCAGCCGCCTTGGGCAGTTGGGGTTACAAGAGACCCAGTACTTC.

This clonotype has more than one count but fewer than ten. J is TRBJ1-1 and V is TRBV27; no definite D call. Per germline, CDR1 MNHEY and CDR2 SMNVEV (reference sequence). V was pared by 0 bases and J by 6 bases, with 8 bases between. The CDR3 spans 13 residues. Written as DNA, the CDR3 is TGTGCCAGCAGTTTATCGAGGGAAGCTGAAGCTTTCTTT. Amino acid sequence: CASSLSREAEAFF.

The chain uses TRBV5-4 and TRBJ2-4; D possibly corresponds to TRBD2 (6 bases). The CDR3 length is 16 residues. Germline V CDR1 and CDR2: SGHNT, YYREEE (reference sequence). V was clipped by 2 bases and J by 3 bases, with 15 bases between them. The CDR3 DNA reads TGTGCCAGCAGCTTCTCCGGGGTGGGAGGCAAAAACATTCAGTACTTC. This sequence encodes CASSFSGVGGKNIQYF.

The chain uses TRBV5-1 and TRBJ1-2; D ambiguous. The CDR3 runs to 14 residues. V lost 1 base, J lost 8 bases, and 15 bases lay in between. The germline V gene has CDR1 SGHRS and CDR2 YFSETQ. The CDR3 DNA follows: TGCGCCAGCAGCTTGCGGACGGGTCAAGAGGGCTACACCTTC. It encodes CASSLRTGQEGYTF.

The genes are TRBV2 and TRBJ2-1, with 7 bases that match TRBD2. CDR3 length equals 13 residues. The germline gives CDR1 SNHLY, CDR2 FYNNEI. The V and J ends lost 1 base and 7 bases, in that order; junction bases with no gene match: 1. In DNA form, the CDR3 reads TGTGCCAGCAGTGAAGAGCGGGGAAATGAGCAGTTCTTC. Amino acids: CASSEERGNEQFF.

This clonotype was seen repeatedly, ten times or more. The chain's CDR3 is CASSRGGGRDEQYV. The CDR3, as DNA: TGCGCCAGCAGCAGAGGCGGGGGAAGAGACGAGCAGTACGTC. J is TRBJ2-7 and V is TRBV5-1; 7 positions match TRBD2. CDR3 length: 14 amino acids. V shed 4 bases, J shed 5 bases, and the junction held 9 bases outside the gene matches. The germline V gene encodes CDR1 SGHRS and CDR2 YFSETQ.

This rearrangement joins TRBV5-5 to TRBJ1-4, with 7 positions matching TRBD1. Trimming cost V 4 bases and J 3 bases; bases outside gene matches: 9. The CDR3 spans 16 residues. CDR1 SGHKS and CDR2 YYEKEE come from the germline V gene (reference sequence). This CDR3 is CASSINRGTANEKLFF. The CDR3 region has the DNA TGTGCCAGCAGCATCAACAGGGGAACGGCTAATGAAAAACTGTTTTTT.

The sample holds a few counts of this clonotype. The V gene is TRBV6-5, the J gene TRBJ2-1, with D unresolved. The CDR3 covers 14 residues. The germline V gene has CDR1 MNHEY and CDR2 SVGAGI. V lost 0 bases and J 7 bases, leaving 10 bases between the germline ends. CDR3 bases: TGTGCCAGCAGTTACTCGGCCACCGTAAATGAGCAGTTCTTC. Its protein is CASSYSATVNEQFF.

This clonotype has only a few counts. CDR3 in DNA: TGTGCCATCAGTGAGCTTAAAGAGTCGACTAGCGGGGGCGCGAACACCGGGGAGCTGTTTTTT. Its protein product is CAISELKESTSGGANTGELFF. The gene calls are TRBV10-3 and TRBJ2-2; 12 bases map to TRBD2. V trimming: 2 bases; J trimming: 0 bases; junction bases outside the gene matches: 13. The V gene's germline CDR1 is ENHRY and CDR2 SYGVKD. The CDR3 has 21 amino acids.

The V and J genes are TRBV7-2 and TRBJ2-3; D possibly corresponds to TRBD2 (5 bases). The germline CDR1 and CDR2 sequences are SGHTA and FQGNSA. The CDR3 runs 13 residues. V lost 7 bases, J lost 2 bases, and 10 bases lay in between. The CDR3 region has the DNA TGTGCCAGCACAGGACTGCACACAGATACGCAGTATTTT. Residues: CASTGLHTDTQYF.

This chain joins TRBV6-2 or TRBV6-3 and TRBJ1-2; D is unresolved. From germline, CDR1 is MNHEY and CDR2 SVGEGT. The V and J ends lost 0 bases and 6 bases respectively, with 8 bases between them. CDR3 length equals 13 residues. CDR3: CASSYSGDNGYTF. CDR3 nucleotide sequence: TGTGCCAGCAGTTACTCTGGTGACAATGGCTACACCTTC.

The V gene is TRBV2, the J gene TRBJ1-1; 7 bases are shared with TRBD1. Per germline, CDR1 SNHLY and CDR2 FYNNEI. The trim removed 1 base at V and 0 bases at J, leaving 5 bases unmatched. This CDR3 comprises 16 residues. The DNA for the CDR3 is TGTGCCAGCAGTGAAGAAGAGGGACAGCTGAACACTGAAGCTTTCTTT. Its translation: CASSEEEGQLNTEAFF.

The V gene is TRBV4-2, the J gene TRBJ1-4; 9 positions match TRBD1. The CDR3 covers 15 residues. Germline CDR1 LGHNA, CDR2 YNFKEQ. Unmatched junction bases numbered 5, after V lost 1 base and J lost 8 bases. CDR3 nucleotides: TGTGCCAGCAGCCAAGGGGGGACAGGGAGCGAAAAACTGTTTTTT. Residues: CASSQGGTGSEKLFF.

This clonotype was seen ten or more times. In DNA, the CDR3 is TGTGCCTGGAAGGGGGACAGGGAGGGGGCCTACGAGCAGTACTTC. Translation gives CAWKGDREGAYEQYF. V is TRBV30 and J is TRBJ2-7, with 9 bases aligning to TRBD1. CDR3 length: 15 residues. V dropped 4 bases and J dropped 2; count of bases not matched to a gene: 9. Germline-derived CDR1 and CDR2 are GTSNPN and SVGIG (reference sequence). The full variable domain, completed using reference TRBV30 and TRBJ2-7, is SQTIHQWPATLVQPVGSPLSLECTVEGTSNPNLYWYRQAAGRGLQLLFYSVGIGQISSEVPQNLSASRPQDRQFILSSKKLLLSDSGFYLCAWKGDREGAYEQYFGPGTRLTVT.

The table lists this clonotype with a few counts. The rearrangement joins TRBV7-2 to TRBJ1-6; D gene unclear. The CDR3 spans 13 residues. Per the germline V gene, CDR1 is SGHTA and CDR2 is FQGNSA. V was pared by 5 bases and J by 4 bases, with 6 bases between. For the CDR3, the DNA is TGTGCCAGCAGCGGGGAATATAATTCACCCCTCCACTTT. Protein sequence: CASSGEYNSPLHF.

V is TRBV12-3 or TRBV12-4 and J is TRBJ2-5, with 9 bases identical to TRBD2. Unmatched junction bases numbered 8, after V lost 6 bases and J lost 3 bases. CDR3 length equals 15 residues. CDR3 DNA: TGTGCCAGCAGCCCTAGCGGGGTGGTGAAAGAGACCCAGTACTTC. Protein sequence: CASSPSGVVKETQYF.

This clonotype was detected many times. The chain recombines TRBV10-3 with TRBJ1-3, with TRBD1 matching over 8 bases. This CDR3 region has 13 residues. CDR1 and CDR2 (germline): ENHRY, SYGVKD. V lost 6 bases and J lost 8; bases outside the gene matches: 6. The CDR3 here is CAIRGGQVHTIYF. The CDR3 nucleotides are TGTGCCATCAGAGGGGGACAGGTCCACACCATATATTTT.

This clonotype was recorded a few times. The rearrangement links TRBV7-8 to TRBJ1-2; a possible D gene is TRBD1 (6 bases). Germline V lookup: CDR1 SGHVS, CDR2 FQNEAQ. The CDR3 is 13 amino acids. Trimming shortened V by 5 bases and J by 6 bases, and 13 bases separated the two germline ends. CDR3 residues: CASSKDNRDGYTF. CDR3 sequence (DNA): TGTGCCAGCAGCAAAGACAACAGGGATGGCTACACCTTC.

This clonotype was detected only a few times. The chain employs TRBV6-5 and TRBJ1-6; D not certain. This CDR3 is 15 amino acids long. The germline gives CDR1 MNHEY, CDR2 SVGAGI. V lost 2 bases, J lost 9 bases, and 14 bases lay in between. The CDR3: CASSYGEGSGSPLHF. The CDR3, as DNA: TGTGCCAGCAGTTACGGAGAAGGATCGGGTTCACCCCTCCACTTT.

This clonotype has a handful of counts. The V and J genes are TRBV12-3 or TRBV12-4 and TRBJ2-3; 8 nucleotides match TRBD2. The CDR3 runs 15 residues. The V gene end was trimmed by 8 bases and the J gene end by 0 bases; junction bases not matched to a gene: 7. CDR3 in amino acids: CASRQTSASTDTQYF. Here the CDR3 DNA reads TGTGCCAGCCGACAGACTAGCGCTAGCACAGATACGCAGTATTTT.